Shown below are 12 T cell receptor beta chains from a single sample sequenced in a study of shared clonotypes between healthy human individuals. Libraries were prepared by immunoSEQ multiplex PCR; TCRdb keeps only in-frame clonotypes and omits some of them. Here the sample spans about 640,000 clones, approximately 75% being singletons. Material for sequencing was memory CD4+ T cells sorted from blood. The subset here: CD45RA-negative fraction. These receptors were taken from a woman aged 30 to 39 in good health.

This sequence joins TRBV7-8 and TRBJ2-6, with a weak D call TRBD1 (5 bases). The CDR3 spans 15 residues. Germline V gives CDR1 SGHVS, CDR2 FQNEAQ. Trimming took off 1 base at V and 2 bases at J, with 6 bases between the two ends. The CDR3 DNA follows: TGTGCCAGCAGCTTAGGCAGGGCTGGGGCCAACGTCCTGACTTTC. Amino acids: CASSLGRAGANVLTF. Using reference TRBV7-8 and TRBJ2-6 for the parts outside the CDR3, the full variable domain is GAGVSQSPRYKVAKRGQDVALRCDPISGHVSLFWYQQALGQGPEFLTYFQNEAQLDKSGLPSDRFFAERPEGSVSTLKIQRTQQEDSAVYLCASSLGRAGANVLTFGAGSRLTVL.

The CDR3 nucleotides read TGTGCCAGCAGCTATATCCCGAGAAGACAGGGGTCGTCCTACGAGCAGTACTTC. Translation: CASSYIPRRQGSSYEQYF. The rearrangement joins TRBV7-6 to TRBJ2-7; TRBD1 agrees at 8 bases. Germline-derived CDR1 and CDR2 are SGHVS and FNYEAQ. This CDR3 contains 18 residues. V dropped 4 bases and J dropped 1; count of bases not matched to a gene: 15.

This sequence joins TRBV5-1 and TRBJ2-7; D call uncertain. Trimming left V 7 bases short and J 2 bases short, with 13 bases between. The germline CDR1 and CDR2 sequences are SGHRS and YFSETQ. There are 13 residues in the CDR3. The CDR3 here is CASAPSAPYEQYF. The DNA for the CDR3 is TGCGCCAGCGCCCCCTCTGCTCCCTACGAGCAGTACTTC.

The chain has TRBV6-5 and TRBJ2-7; D gene ambiguous. Germline assignment: CDR1 MNHEY and CDR2 SVGAGI. This CDR3 is built from 12 residues. V lost 5 bases and J lost 4, with 9 bases in between. The CDR3 is CASSTGRYEQYF. For the CDR3, the DNA is TGTGCCAGCAGTACCGGTCGGTACGAGCAGTACTTC.

The chain employs TRBV7-9 and TRBJ2-6; D ambiguous. This CDR3 region has 13 residues. The germline V gene encodes CDR1 SEHNR and CDR2 FQNEAQ (reference sequence). CDR3 amino acids: CAGVRSGANVLTF. DNA of the CDR3: TGTGCAGGAGTCCGGTCTGGGGCCAACGTCCTGACTTTC.

This clone was seen a handful of times. CDR3 nucleotide sequence: TGCAGCGTTGTTAAGATGAACACTGAAGCTTTCTTT. It encodes CSVVKMNTEAFF. This chain uses TRBV29-1 with TRBJ1-1; the D is unclear. CDR3 length: 12 residues. CDR1 is SQVTM, CDR2 ANQGSEA, per germline. V was clipped by 4 bases and J by 0 bases, with 6 bases between them.

J is TRBJ2-3 and V is TRBV18; D gene ambiguous. V was pared by 0 bases and J by 2 bases, with 12 bases between. From germline, CDR1 is KGHSH and CDR2 LQKENI. CDR3 size: 16 residues. The CDR3 bases are TGTGCCAGCTCACCACCAGTACTCTTTAACACAGATACGCAGTATTTT. Encoded protein: CASSPPVLFNTDTQYF.

The chain is built from TRBV20-1 and TRBJ1-2; D unclear. Germline V gives CDR1 DFQATT, CDR2 SNEGSKA (reference sequence). The V gene lost 6 bases and the J gene lost 5 bases, with 7 bases spanning the gap. The CDR3 has 10 amino acids. The CDR3 DNA is TGCAGTGCCCCCTGGTATGGCTACACCTTC. Amino acids: CSAPWYGYTF.

The chain is built from TRBV5-4 and TRBJ1-3; D gene ambiguous. V gave up 2 bases and J gave up 0 bases, with 6 bases separating them. Germline V gene lookup returns CDR1 SGHNT and CDR2 YYREEE (reference sequence). This CDR3 is built from 14 residues. The CDR3 nucleotides read TGTGCCAGCAGCTTTGGCTTCTCTGGAAACACCATATATTTT. Protein sequence: CASSFGFSGNTIYF.

The J gene is TRBJ1-1, the V gene TRBV30; D perhaps matches TRBD1 (5 bases). There are 13 residues in the CDR3. Trimming stripped 4 bases from V and 4 bases from J, with 13 bases between. Germline V gives CDR1 GTSNPN, CDR2 SVGIG (reference sequence). CDR3 DNA: TGTGCCTGGAATGCCCCGAGGGGCACTGAAGCTTTCTTT. It is translated as CAWNAPRGTEAFF.

V and J are TRBV11-2 and TRBJ2-7, with 9 bases fitting TRBD1. V was clipped by 5 bases and J by 7 bases; unmatched bases: 6. The V gene's germline CDR1 is SGHAT and CDR2 FQNNGV. The CDR3 has 13 amino acids. CDR3 sequence reads: CASSQQGAGEQYF. CDR3 sequence (DNA): TGTGCCAGCAGCCAACAGGGGGCAGGTGAGCAGTACTTC.

This clone was detected a few times. V gene TRBV6-1 combines with J gene TRBJ1-1; D is ambiguous. Trimming removed 5 bases at V and 1 base at J, with 8 bases between. The CDR3 has 13 amino acids. Germline CDR1 reads MNHNS; CDR2 reads SASEGT. Here the CDR3 DNA reads TGTGCCAGCAGTTTCGAGGCGAACACTGAAGCTTTCTTT. Its translation is CASSFEANTEAFF.